The subject of this entry is one TCR beta chain. Its antigen is undetermined. The table came from immunoSEQ multiplex PCR; TCRdb's copy has only in-frame clones and leaves some out. The sample consists of 84,000 or so clones, 85% to 90% of them appearing once. Collection occurred without any documented infections or immune events in donors. This sample was included in a study of identifying expanded T cells in peripheral blood. General study points: Technical replicates showed around 1.2 changed clones; two weeks 15 to 20; four weeks 19.

This CDR3 is built from 14 residues. J lost 3 bases, V lost 6 bases, and 7 bases had no gene match. The germline V gene encodes CDR1 MRHNA and CDR2 SNTAGT. Sequencing used blood. The sequence came from a person between 18 and 75 years old in good health. The rearrangement joins TRBV6-4 to TRBJ1-2; TRBD1 matches 7 bases. CDR3: CASRKTGSHYGYTF. DNA for the CDR3: TGTGCCAGCAGAAAGACAGGGTCACACTATGGCTACACCTTC.